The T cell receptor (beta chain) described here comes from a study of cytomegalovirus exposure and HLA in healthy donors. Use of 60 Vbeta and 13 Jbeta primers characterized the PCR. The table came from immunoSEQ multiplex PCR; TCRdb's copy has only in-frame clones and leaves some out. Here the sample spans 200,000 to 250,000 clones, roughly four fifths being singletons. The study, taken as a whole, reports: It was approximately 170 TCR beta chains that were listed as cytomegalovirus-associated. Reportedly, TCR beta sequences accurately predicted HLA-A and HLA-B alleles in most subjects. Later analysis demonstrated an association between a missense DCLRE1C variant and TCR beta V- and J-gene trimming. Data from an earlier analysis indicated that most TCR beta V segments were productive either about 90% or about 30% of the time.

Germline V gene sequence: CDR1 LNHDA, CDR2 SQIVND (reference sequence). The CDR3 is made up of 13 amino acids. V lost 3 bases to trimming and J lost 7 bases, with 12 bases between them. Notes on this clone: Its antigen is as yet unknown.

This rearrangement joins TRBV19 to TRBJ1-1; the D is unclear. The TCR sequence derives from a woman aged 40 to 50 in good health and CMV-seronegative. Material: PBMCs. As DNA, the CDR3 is TGTGCCAGTAGTATTAACGGAGAAGGTGAAGCTTTCTTT. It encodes CASSINGEGEAFF.